Sequencing of this TCR beta chain was carried out in a study of Ad26.COV2.S vaccination and SARS-CoV-2 variants. Assay: immunoSEQ multiplex PCR; the TCRdb copy retains only in-frame clones and omits some. The table records around 340,000 clones, roughly 91% of them present only once. The study's findings and limits: Breadth of non-spike TCRs did not differ between vaccinees and placebo recipients. Vaccinated individuals (as opposed to placebo recipients) had higher spike-specific TCR breadth. The analyses of TCR breadth and depth may have understated the size of total T cell responses.

The treatment here: roughly 20 received Ad26.COV2.S at low or high dose, single or two shots; a few received placebo; per-sample allocation not given. Sampling occurred on day 63 after the first vaccine or placebo injection. Aged 18-55 years, donor was enrolled in Boston in the early 2020s. Points on this clone: What it recognizes is unknown.

The CDR3 contains 12 residues. In germline, CDR1 is MNHEY, CDR2 SVGAGI. Trimming stripped 5 bases from V and 11 bases from J, with 16 bases between. The chain uses TRBV6-5 and TRBJ2-7; a possible D gene is TRBD2 (5 bases). The sequence derives from a person between 18 and 65 years old who received the Ad26.COV2.S COVID-19 vaccine or a placebo. This sample comprised peripheral blood, obtained in a trial of Ad26.COV2.S vaccine versus placebo. The CDR3 spells CASSRTGLRKYF. For the CDR3, the DNA is TGTGCCAGCAGTAGGACTGGCCTCAGGAAGTACTTC.